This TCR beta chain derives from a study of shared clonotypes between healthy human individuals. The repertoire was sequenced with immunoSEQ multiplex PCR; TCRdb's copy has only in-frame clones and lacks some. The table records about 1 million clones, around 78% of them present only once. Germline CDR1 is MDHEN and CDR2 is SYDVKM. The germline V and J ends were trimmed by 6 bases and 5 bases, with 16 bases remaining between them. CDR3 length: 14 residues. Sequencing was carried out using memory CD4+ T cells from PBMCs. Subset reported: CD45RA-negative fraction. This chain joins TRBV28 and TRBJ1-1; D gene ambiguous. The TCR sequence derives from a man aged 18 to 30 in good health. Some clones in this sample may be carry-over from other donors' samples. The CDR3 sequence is CASRLIDLGTEAFF. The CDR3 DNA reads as TGTGCCAGCAGACTTATAGACTTGGGGACTGAAGCTTTCTTT.